These 21 T cell receptor beta chains share one sample of origin, sequenced in a study of PD-1 blockade in mismatch repair-deficient tumors. Method: immunoSEQ multiplex PCR; TCRdb's copy keeps in-frame clones and lacks some. The table has 100,000 to 150,000 clones, around nine tenths seen once. The specimen was peripheral blood, collected approximately 69 weeks after starting pembrolizumab. The origin of the receptors is an adult with mismatch repair-deficient cancer.

This chain joins TRBV27 and TRBJ2-7; 7 positions match TRBD1. The V gene end was trimmed by 4 bases and the J gene end by 3 bases; junction bases not matched to a gene: 6. This CDR3 comprises 14 residues. CDR1 and CDR2 from the germline V gene are MNHEY and SMNVEV (reference sequence). CDR3 in DNA: TGTGCCAGCAGTTCGACAGGGATAAACTACGAGCAGTACTTC. Translating it yields CASSSTGINYEQYF.

The V gene is TRBV28, the J gene TRBJ1-2; D gene unclear. CDR3 length: 18 residues. Trimming stripped 3 bases from V and 4 bases from J, with 24 bases between. Germline CDR1 is MDHEN and CDR2 is SYDVKM. The CDR3 coding sequence is TGTGCCAGCAGTTTCGGGCGCCGAATTGGTTTTGGTTTCTATGGCTACACCTTC. As protein: CASSFGRRIGFGFYGYTF.

The rearrangement uses TRBV4-2 and TRBJ2-7, with D uncertain. V lost 1 base and J lost 0, with 7 bases in between. Germline-derived CDR1 and CDR2 are LGHNA and YNFKEQ. The length of the CDR3 is 14 residues. CDR3 amino acids: CASSQVYPSYEQYF. DNA of the CDR3: TGTGCCAGCAGCCAAGTCTACCCCTCCTACGAGCAGTACTTC.

The rearrangement joins TRBV5-5 to TRBJ2-7; D might be TRBD2 (5 bases). Germline V CDR1 and CDR2: SGHKS, YYEKEE (reference sequence). This CDR3 is built from 12 residues. The V end lost 3 bases, the J end lost 6 bases, and 10 bases lay between the germline ends. The CDR3 loop is CASSWEYAEQYF. The CDR3 region has the DNA TGTGCCAGCAGCTGGGAGTACGCCGAGCAGTACTTC.

CDR3 DNA sequence: TGCGCCAGCAGCCAAGCAGCGGGAGGGTACGAGCAGTACTTC. It codes for CASSQAAGGYEQYF. The rearrangement uses TRBV4-1 and TRBJ2-7; 10 bases fit TRBD2. The CDR3 consists of 14 residues. Germline assignment: CDR1 MGHRA and CDR2 YSYEKL. V dropped 1 base and J dropped 4; count of bases not matched to a gene: 1.

This chain links TRBV7-6 with TRBJ2-2; 7 nucleotides match TRBD2. Trimming cost V 5 bases and J 3 bases; bases outside gene matches: 9. Germline V CDR1 and CDR2: SGHVS, FNYEAQ. The length of the CDR3 is 16 residues. CDR3 in amino acids: CASSQRGGSDTGELFF. CDR3 bases: TGTGCCAGCAGCCAACGGGGAGGGTCGGACACCGGGGAGCTGTTTTTT.

V and J are TRBV27 and TRBJ1-1, with unresolved D. Trimming took 6 bases from V and 2 from J, leaving 4 bases between them. Germline-derived CDR1 and CDR2 are MNHEY and SMNVEV (reference sequence). The CDR3 has 11 amino acids. The CDR3 is CASSGNTEAFF. The CDR3 nucleotides are TGTGCCAGCAGCGGAAACACTGAAGCTTTCTTT.

This sequence joins TRBV2 and TRBJ1-1; D gene unclear. The CDR3 runs to 16 residues. Germline V gives CDR1 SNHLY, CDR2 FYNNEI. Trimming cost V 2 bases and J 3 bases, with 16 bases left between them. The CDR3 loop reads CASSEYGVVLDTEAFF. DNA for the CDR3: TGTGCCAGCAGTGAATATGGTGTCGTCCTGGACACTGAAGCTTTCTTT. Complete variable domain (other parts from reference TRBV2 and TRBJ1-1): EPEVTQTPSHQVTQMGQEVILRCVPISNHLYFYWYRQILGQKVEFLVSFYNNEISEKSEIFDDQFSVERPDGSNFTLKIRSTKLEDSAMYFCASSEYGVVLDTEAFFGQGTRLTVV.

The chain couples TRBV10-2 to TRBJ2-7; 11 bases line up with TRBD1. V shed 7 bases, J shed 3 bases, and the junction held 2 bases outside the gene matches. Germline V gives CDR1 WSHSY, CDR2 SAAADI. This CDR3 has 13 amino acids. In DNA form, the CDR3 reads TGCGCCAGCAAGGACAGGGGGCACTACGAGCAGTACTTC. Protein: CASKDRGHYEQYF.

V gene TRBV19 combines with J gene TRBJ2-7; 8 bases match TRBD1. V shed 10 bases, J shed 3 bases, and the junction held 11 bases outside the gene matches. This CDR3 is 14 amino acids long. From germline, CDR1 is LNHDA and CDR2 SQIVND (reference sequence). CDR3 DNA sequence: TGTGCCACAGGCAGGGGGCATCCCAGCTACGAGCAGTACTTC. It encodes CATGRGHPSYEQYF.

The chain is built from TRBV23-1 and TRBJ2-7; 8 bases align to TRBD2. TRBV23-1 is an open reading frame whose function is uncertain. The CDR3 sequence is 16 residues long. V was clipped by 3 bases and J by 3 bases; unmatched bases: 10. DNA for the CDR3: TGCGCCAGCAGTCATAACGGGAGGGCCTCCTTCTACGAGCAGTACTTC. As protein: CASSHNGRASFYEQYF.

A single count supports this clone. This chain joins TRBV11-3 and TRBJ2-1; D is undetermined. The CDR3 consists of 13 residues. The V and J ends lost 5 bases and 2 bases respectively, with 7 bases between them. From germline, CDR1 is SGHNT and CDR2 YENEEA. Here the CDR3 DNA reads TGTGCCAGCAGCCTGACGGCCTACAATGAGCAGTTCTTC. Encoded protein: CASSLTAYNEQFF.

The CDR3 region has the DNA TGTGCCATCAGTGTAATAGTTGGGTTCAATGAGCAGTTCTTC. Encoded protein: CAISVIVGFNEQFF. The chain carries TRBV10-3 and TRBJ2-1, with D unresolved. V lost 4 bases to trimming and J lost 6 bases, with 13 bases between them. Per the germline V gene, CDR1 is ENHRY and CDR2 is SYGVKD. The CDR3 extends over 14 amino acids.

V and J are TRBV9 and TRBJ1-1; D possibly corresponds to TRBD1 (5 bases). This CDR3 spans 14 amino acids. Germline CDR1 is SGDLS and CDR2 is YYNGEE. V lost 0 bases to trimming and J lost 10 bases, with 16 bases between them. As DNA, the CDR3 is TGTGCCAGCAGCGTAGTACAGGAACCTATTGGAGCTTTCTTT. Protein product: CASSVVQEPIGAFF.

The rearrangement uses TRBV30 and TRBJ1-2; D unresolved. The CDR3 loop spans 16 amino acids. The ends were cut back, 2 bases at V and 5 bases at J, with 21 bases in the middle. Germline CDR1 is GTSNPN and CDR2 is SVGIG (reference sequence). CDR3 loop: CAWSLRRVLSLYGYTF. In nucleotides, the CDR3 is TGTGCCTGGAGTTTGCGGAGGGTGCTATCTCTATATGGCTACACCTTC. Complete variable domain (other parts from reference TRBV30 and TRBJ1-2): SQTIHQWPATLVQPVGSPLSLECTVEGTSNPNLYWYRQAAGRGLQLLFYSVGIGQISSEVPQNLSASRPQDRQFILSSKKLLLSDSGFYLCAWSLRRVLSLYGYTFGSGTRLTVV.

The chain combines TRBV13 with TRBJ2-7; 7 bases map to TRBD1. With V trimmed by 0 bases and J by 3 bases, 14 bases remained unmatched. CDR3 length equals 18 residues. The germline V gene has CDR1 PRHDT and CDR2 FYEKMQ (reference sequence). CDR3: CASSLGALRQGASYEQYF. DNA of the CDR3: TGTGCCAGCAGCTTAGGCGCTCTACGACAGGGAGCCAGCTACGAGCAGTACTTC. The complete variable domain, with remaining parts taken from reference TRBV13 and TRBJ2-7, reads AAGVIQSPRHLIKEKRETATLKCYPIPRHDTVYWYQQGPGQDPQFLISFYEKMQSDKGSIPDRFSAQQFSDYHSELNMSSLELGDSALYFCASSLGALRQGASYEQYFGPGTRLTVT.

The rearrangement links TRBV5-4 to TRBJ1-3; D unclear. Germline V gives CDR1 SGHNT, CDR2 YYREEE (reference sequence). The germline V and J ends were trimmed by 4 bases and 3 bases, with 11 bases remaining between them. The length of the CDR3 is 14 residues. CDR3 region: CASSVIGYGNTIYF. As DNA, the CDR3 is TGTGCCAGCAGCGTTATCGGGTATGGAAACACCATATATTTT.

This chain links TRBV15 with TRBJ2-5; 8 bases are a match to TRBD2. This CDR3 contains 15 residues. Germline loops: CDR1 LNHNV, CDR2 YYDKDF (reference sequence). V lost 5 bases and J lost 5; bases outside the gene matches: 10. CDR3: CATSWASGRRETQYF. The CDR3, as DNA: TGTGCCACCAGCTGGGCGAGCGGGAGAAGGGAGACCCAGTACTTC.

V is TRBV19 and J is TRBJ2-3; TRBD1 matches 7 bases. The CDR3 covers 13 residues. The V segment lost 5 bases and the J segment 6 bases; nucleotides outside the gene matches: 5. The germline CDR1 and CDR2 sequences are LNHDA and SQIVND (reference sequence). CDR3 sequence: CASSQIQGDTQYF. CDR3 in DNA: TGTGCCAGTAGTCAGATACAGGGGGATACGCAGTATTTT.

The genes are TRBV7-6 and TRBJ2-1, with TRBD2 identical over 8 bases. There are 15 residues in the CDR3. V shed 5 bases, J shed 3 bases, and the junction held 6 bases outside the gene matches. Germline CDR1 is SGHVS and CDR2 is FNYEAQ. The CDR3 is CASSLPGRDYNEQFF. Written as DNA, the CDR3 is TGTGCCAGCAGCCTCCCCGGGAGGGACTACAATGAGCAGTTCTTC.

J is TRBJ2-7 and V is TRBV6-5; 9 nucleotides match TRBD1. From germline, CDR1 is MNHEY and CDR2 SVGAGI. CDR3 length: 14 residues. J lost 3 bases, V lost 6 bases, and 6 bases had no gene match. The CDR3 DNA follows: TGTGCCAGCAGCTTACAGGGGGCGGGCTACGAGCAGTACTTC. Translating it yields CASSLQGAGYEQYF.